The 17 T cell receptor beta chains given below trace back to one sample, sequenced in a study of T cell responses to AZD1222 COVID-19 vaccine. Data came from immunoSEQ multiplex PCR; TCRdb stores just in-frame clones and leaves some out. The profile shows about 160,000 clones, 80% to 95% of them singletons. The material was peripheral blood, obtained 28 days after the second AZD1222 dose. All receptors come from an adult who received the AZD1222 COVID-19 vaccine.

This chain uses TRBV6-5 with TRBJ2-2; D assignment may be TRBD1 or TRBD2 (5 bases each). CDR3 length: 16 amino acids. Germline V gene data show CDR1 as MNHEY and CDR2 as SVGAGI. Trimming cost V 2 bases and J 8 bases, with 18 bases left between them. The CDR3 sequence is CASSYGTGTTWGELFF. As DNA, the CDR3 is TGTGCCAGCAGTTACGGAACCGGGACCACTTGGGGGGAGCTGTTTTTT.

The chain employs TRBV7-8 and TRBJ2-3, with 9 bases fitting TRBD2. Per germline, CDR1 SGHVS and CDR2 FQNEAQ. The CDR3 runs to 17 residues. V gave up 2 bases and J gave up 0 bases; unmatched junction bases: 6. CDR3: CASSLHLAGSSTDTQYF. In nucleotides, the CDR3 is TGTGCCAGCAGCTTACATCTAGCGGGGTCTAGCACAGATACGCAGTATTTT.

This clone has a single count. The chain employs TRBV3-1 (or the pseudogene TRBV3-2) and TRBJ1-2; D is unclear. V dropped 1 base and J dropped 13 bases, with 16 bases sitting between them. Germline CDR1 reads LGHDT; CDR2 reads YNNKEL (reference sequence). This CDR3 region has 13 residues. The CDR3, as DNA: TGTGCCAGCAGCCAAGGCACACCCCCGACGAGCACCTTC. It yields the protein CASSQGTPPTSTF.

This chain uses TRBV5-4 with TRBJ2-7; D may be TRBD1 (6 bases). Trimming cost V 10 bases and J 2 bases, with 16 bases left between them. In germline, CDR1 is SGHNT, CDR2 YYREEE (reference sequence). The CDR3 spans 13 residues. This chain's CDR3 is CAYHGRGTYEQYF. CDR3 sequence (DNA): TGTGCCTACCATGGCAGGGGCACCTACGAGCAGTACTTC.

Concerning this clone itself: Other DNA sequences from this sample encode an identical CDR3 as well. The chain couples TRBV6-1 to TRBJ2-3; D is unresolved. V lost 2 bases and J 1 base, leaving 7 bases between the germline ends. Germline CDR1 is MNHNS and CDR2 is SASEGT. This CDR3 spans 14 amino acids. The DNA for the CDR3 is TGTGCCAGCAGTGAAAGGGCCCGCACAGATACGCAGTATTTT. Protein product: CASSERARTDTQYF.

This sequence joins TRBV5-6 and TRBJ2-7, with D possibly TRBD1 on 6 matching bases. V lost 4 bases and J lost 2, with 16 bases in between. The germline V gene encodes CDR1 SGHDT and CDR2 YYEEEE. CDR3 length: 15 amino acids. CDR3 bases: TGTGCCAGCAGCAACTCGGACAGCCAGACCTACGAGCAGTACTTC. Residues: CASSNSDSQTYEQYF.

This clone turned up a few times. The chain joins TRBV29-1 to TRBJ2-7, with TRBD1 as a possible D gene (5 bases). The V gene's germline CDR1 is SQVTM and CDR2 ANQGSEA. There are 13 residues in the CDR3. Trimming shortened V by 4 bases and J by 2 bases, and 12 bases separated the two germline ends. The CDR3 is CSVATGRAYEQYF. The CDR3 DNA reads TGCAGCGTTGCTACAGGTCGAGCCTACGAGCAGTACTTC.

Only one count was recorded for this clone. This chain uses TRBV19 with TRBJ2-6; possibly TRBD1 for D (6 bases). The CDR3 length is 14 residues. Germline V gene sequence: CDR1 LNHDA, CDR2 SQIVND (reference sequence). Trimming stripped 9 bases from V and 4 bases from J, with 13 bases between. The CDR3: CASRQGPGANVLTF. The CDR3, as DNA: TGTGCCAGCCGCCAGGGGCCCGGGGCCAACGTCCTGACTTTC.

The chain is built from TRBV7-2 and TRBJ2-4, with D hard to call. Germline CDR1 SGHTA, CDR2 FQGNSA. The germline V and J ends were trimmed by 5 bases and 0 bases, with 11 bases remaining between them. The CDR3 sequence is 15 residues long. The CDR3 DNA follows: TGTGCCAGCAGCGCCCCCGCTTTAGCCAAAAACATTCAGTACTTC. Amino acids: CASSAPALAKNIQYF.

This chain joins TRBV5-1 and TRBJ1-2, with D maybe TRBD1 (6 bases). CDR1 is SGHRS and CDR2 is YFSETQ in the germline V gene. The V gene lost 1 base and the J gene lost 6 bases, with 16 bases spanning the gap. The CDR3 covers 15 residues. The CDR3 here is CASSLWQGSVDGYTF. In DNA, the CDR3 is TGCGCCAGCAGCTTGTGGCAGGGGAGTGTCGATGGCTACACCTTC. The whole variable domain, filled in from reference TRBV5-1 and TRBJ1-2, reads KAGVTQTPRYLIKTRGQQVTLSCSPISGHRSVSWYQQTPGQGLQFLFEYFSETQRNKGNFPGRFSGRQFSNSRSEMNVSTLELGDSALYLCASSLWQGSVDGYTFGSGTRLTVV.

The chain combines TRBV28 with TRBJ1-4, with D possibly matching TRBD1 (5 bases). Trimming removed 3 bases from V and 8 bases from J, with 10 bases in between. CDR1 and CDR2 from the germline V gene are MDHEN and SYDVKM. The CDR3 sequence is 13 residues long. CDR3 region: CASSLQGGEKLFF. The CDR3 coding sequence is TGTGCCAGCAGTTTGCAGGGCGGCGAAAAACTGTTTTTT. Drawing the rest from reference TRBV28 and TRBJ1-4, the complete variable domain is DVKVTQSSRYLVKRTGEKVFLECVQDMDHENMFWYRQDPGLGLRLIYFSYDVKMKEKGDIPEGYSVSREKKERFSLILESASTNQTSMYLCASSLQGGEKLFFGSGTQLSVL.

The V call is TRBV2, the J call TRBJ2-3; 7 positions match TRBD2. CDR1 and CDR2 from the germline V gene are SNHLY and FYNNEI. J lost 2 bases, V lost 6 bases, and 5 bases had no gene match. The CDR3 is made up of 14 amino acids. The CDR3 DNA reads TGTGCCAGCAGAGCGGGACTAAACACAGATACGCAGTATTTT. It yields the protein CASRAGLNTDTQYF.

V gene TRBV30 combines with J gene TRBJ2-6; D may be TRBD1 (5 bases). V was cut by 7 bases and J by 0 bases, with 10 bases left in between. Germline V gene lookup returns CDR1 GTSNPN and CDR2 SVGIG (reference sequence). This CDR3 has 14 amino acids. CDR3 protein: CAFPDISGANVLTF. Written as DNA, the CDR3 is TGTGCCTTTCCGGACATCTCTGGGGCCAACGTCCTGACTTTC.

The chain employs TRBV12-3 or TRBV12-4 and TRBJ1-1; TRBD1 aligns across 8 bases. There are 13 residues in the CDR3. V shed 4 bases, J shed 4 bases, and the junction held 2 bases outside the gene matches. CDR3 nucleotides: TGTGCCAGCAGTTCAACAGGGGGCACTGAAGCTTTCTTT. Amino acids: CASSSTGGTEAFF.

The V and J genes are TRBV7-2 and TRBJ1-1, with a possible D match to TRBD1 (6 bases). The CDR3 consists of 15 residues. V gave up 8 bases and J gave up 8 bases, with 24 bases separating them. Germline CDR1 reads SGHTA; CDR2 reads FQGNSA. CDR3 in amino acids: CASLKPQGRPNEAFF. CDR3 in DNA: TGTGCCAGCCTTAAACCCCAGGGGAGACCGAACGAAGCTTTCTTT.

This clone was recorded a few times. The V call is TRBV20-1, the J call TRBJ1-2, with 8 bases that match TRBD1. The V segment lost 3 bases and the J segment 4 bases; nucleotides outside the gene matches: 4. This CDR3 comprises 13 residues. Germline V gene data show CDR1 as DFQATT and CDR2 as SNEGSKA (reference sequence). The CDR3 DNA reads as TGCAGTGCTAGTCCGGACAGGGTCTATGGCTACACCTTC. Residues: CSASPDRVYGYTF.

The rearrangement joins TRBV25-1 to TRBJ2-3, with 9 bases identical to TRBD2. Germline V lookup: CDR1 MGHDK, CDR2 SYGVNS. The V and J ends lost 3 bases and 5 bases, in that order; junction bases with no gene match: 9. This CDR3 contains 16 residues. The chain's CDR3 is CASSDPTSGIQDTQYF. The CDR3 DNA follows: TGTGCCAGCAGTGACCCGACTAGCGGAATCCAAGATACGCAGTATTTT.